This T cell receptor beta chain was identified during a study of T-cell memory formation after mild COVID-19 (dated by TCRdb to about 2021). Regarding the study in general: Most TCR sequence clusters were specific to one of the two donors. Longitudinal TCRalpha and TCRbeta repertoire sequencing tracked T-cell clones expanding and contracting after mild COVID-19 in a couple of donors. The cohort comprised two young, previously healthy adult volunteers, one female and one male.

V is reduced by 3 bases and J by 2 bases, leaving a spacing of 14 bases between them. CDR1 is given as SGHRS and CDR2 as YFSETQ, both from the germline V gene. The CDR3 has 15 amino acids, counting the end cysteine and phenylalanine. Only the CDR3 portion is preserved as DNA: 45 bases, with reading frame beginning at the first base. Points the paper makes about the study in general: Balanced CD4/CD8 phenotypes were observed for clones contracting from day 15 to 85, whereas a bias towards CD4+ was observed for a second wave of clones expanding from day 15 to 37. Whether the second-wave clones peaking on day 37 were SARS-CoV-2 specific was not confirmed. Contracting CD4+ clones were found mainly in CM and EM memory subsets, while CD8+ clones were enriched in EMRA. Only a couple of mild cases were covered by the study, and larger cohorts that include severe cases with pre-infection samples were considered necessary. The detection of some responding clones in pre-infection memory suggests that pre-existing cross-reactive memory T cells joined the SARS-CoV-2 response.

PBMCs were isolated by Ficoll-Paque density gradient centrifugation. As concerns this clonotype: The antigen it recognizes is unknown. No qualities accompany the bases; no much larger clone lies one base away.

The sample was run on an Illumina NovaSeq 6000. cDNA libraries for TCRalpha and TCRbeta were prepared by 5'RACE using constant-segment primers, with sample barcodes and unique molecular identifiers added. Trizol reagent was used to extract RNA from every sample. Library amplification was performed in two PCR steps, and a second sample barcode and Illumina TruSeq adapters were introduced in the second step. Sequencing of the libraries was done on an Illumina NovaSeq, producing 2 x 150 bp paired-end reads. The paper's processing steps were these. The reads were demultiplexed and collapsed into UMI-guided consensus sequences using migec v1.2.7. Using mixcr v2.1.11, UMI consensuses were aligned to TRA and TRB V and J templates and then assembled into clonotypes. Expanded or contracted clonotypes were those called significant by both edgeR and NoisET, with noise models trained on biological replicates. For edgeR calls, the thresholds were a false discovery rate-adjusted p below 0.01 and a log2 fold-change of 1. PCA with hierarchical clustering of max-normalized trajectories of the 1000 most abundant clonotypes was used as exploratory dynamics analysis. Separately sequenced CD4+ and CD8+ repertoires were used to assign the CD4 or CD8 phenotype of responding clones. In TCRdb, the public reads were trimmed at Q25 with fastp and aligned with MiXCR, with productive beta chains retained. Identical CDR3 proteins give one entry, which carries the most common genes and DNA. These V and J calls originate from TCRdb's pipeline instead of the authors' own analysis. Across this sample there are about 360,000 distinct CDR3 sequences, with around 15% seen only once. Clones ranked in the top ten supply about 22% of the sample.

The rearranged chain carries TRBV5-1 and TRBJ2-5; a confident D gene designation cannot be given. Sequencing was performed on PBMCs or a T cell subset sorted from them (not recorded which). This clonotype was obtained from a man aged 18 to 29 who had mild COVID-19 (a few samples of this study predate the infection). The sample titles of this study are shuffled in the database, so cell type and time point are left out; the donor was told from shared clones. The sequenced DNA is TGCGCCAGCAGCTCCTTCGGAGACCAACAAGAGACCCAGTACTTC. Its protein reads: CASSSFGDQQETQYF.